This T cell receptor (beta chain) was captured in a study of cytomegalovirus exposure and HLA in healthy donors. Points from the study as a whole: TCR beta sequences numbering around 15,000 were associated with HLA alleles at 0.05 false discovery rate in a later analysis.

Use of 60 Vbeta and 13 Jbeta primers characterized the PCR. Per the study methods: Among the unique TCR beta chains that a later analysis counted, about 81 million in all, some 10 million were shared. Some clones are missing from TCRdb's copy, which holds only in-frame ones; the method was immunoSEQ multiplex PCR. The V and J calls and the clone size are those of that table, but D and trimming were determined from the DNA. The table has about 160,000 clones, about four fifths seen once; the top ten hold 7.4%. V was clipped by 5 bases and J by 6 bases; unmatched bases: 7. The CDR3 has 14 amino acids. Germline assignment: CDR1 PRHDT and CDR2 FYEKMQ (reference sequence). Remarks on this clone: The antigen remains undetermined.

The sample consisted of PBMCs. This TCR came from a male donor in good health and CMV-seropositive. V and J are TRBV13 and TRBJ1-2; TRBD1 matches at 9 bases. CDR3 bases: TGTGCCAGCAGCCTCGGAACAGGGGGCGATGGCTACACCTTC. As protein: CASSLGTGGDGYTF.